The sequence of this T cell receptor (beta chain) was determined in a study of regulatory T cells in long-lasting Graves disease. For this clonotype: A read error is possible here, since a much larger clone lies one base away.

The CDR3 extends over 14 amino acids. CDR1 and CDR2 (germline): DFQATT, SNEGSKA (reference sequence). Time point given: newly diagnosed GD, antithyroid drugs for less than 3 months. RNA extracted from PBMCs served as the sequencing template. For TCR beta, libraries came from iRepertoire HTBI primers and Arm-PCR of CDR3 regions. Using its own MiXCR run on the multiplex PCR reads, TCRdb lists one record per CDR3 protein. The sample contains about 420,000 distinct CDR3 sequences, around 17% of which appear only once. These data were also filed under a second study, of T cells in Graves' hyperthyroidism and ophthalmopathy.

The genes are TRBV20-1 and TRBJ2-3, with D uncertain. The sequenced sample was peripheral blood mononuclear cells (PBMCs), obtained at new diagnosis, from a patient treated with antithyroid drugs. The TCR comes from a woman under 30 with Graves disease. DNA for the CDR3: TGCAGTGCTAGAGATATTTCCCGATCGGATACGCAGTGTTTT. Protein product: CSARDISRSDTQCF.